This paragraph reports one T cell receptor beta chain. Assay: immunoSEQ multiplex PCR; the TCRdb copy retains only in-frame clones and omits some. Seen here are about a million clones, about 74% observed once, and the top ten hold about 1.5%. The data belong to a study of shared clonotypes between healthy human individuals. The CDR3 has 13 amino acids. Germline V gene lookup returns CDR1 MNHNS and CDR2 SASEGT. V lost 5 bases and J 6 bases, leaving 10 bases between the germline ends. This clonotype was sampled from a man aged 18-30 years in good health. The sample was memory CD4+ T cells sorted from blood. Described subset: CD45RA-negative fraction. This chain links TRBV6-1 with TRBJ1-4, with a possible D match to TRBD1 (5 bases). The CDR3 region is CASSSGQDEKLFF. The CDR3 DNA sequence: TGTGCCAGCAGTAGTGGACAAGATGAAAAACTGTTTTTT.